The 4 T cell receptor beta chains presented below share a single source sample, sequenced in a study of blood T cells in healthy people across ages. Sample-barcoded 5' priming and a J-beta primer mix drove a second PCR of about 6 to 11 cycles. Each CDR3 protein gets one entry after TCRdb re-called the 5' RACE reads with MiXCR. The top ten hold 3.5% to 4% of the sample, which has 550,000 to 750,000 distinct CDR3 sequences, around 21% seen once. Sequenced: blood. All receptors derive from a man aged 70-80 years in good health.

In this sample, this clonotype turned up a few times. This sequence joins TRBV12-3 or TRBV12-4 and TRBJ2-5, with 8 bases that match TRBD2. CDR3 length: 16 amino acids. The V segment lost 2 bases and the J segment 1 base; nucleotides outside the gene matches: 6. Written as DNA, the CDR3 is TGTGCCAGCAGTTTAAAGTCACTAGCGGCCCAAGAGACCCAGTACTTC. The encoded protein is CASSLKSLAAQETQYF.

The chain combines TRBV29-1 with TRBJ1-1, with D maybe TRBD1 (6 bases). The CDR3 has 12 amino acids. CDR1 is SQVTM and CDR2 is ANQGSEA in the germline V gene. V lost 3 bases and J 8 bases, leaving 13 bases between the germline ends. The CDR3 is CSVDTRGTEAFF. DNA of the CDR3: TGCAGCGTTGACACGCGTGGGACAGAAGCTTTCTTT.

The CDR3 protein is CASSPPGQGSLAKNIQYF. The CDR3 DNA is TGTGCCAGTAGTCCACCGGGACAGGGTTCCTTAGCCAAAAACATTCAGTACTTC. The rearrangement uses TRBV19 and TRBJ2-4; 9 positions match TRBD1. The V and J ends lost 5 bases and 0 bases, in that order; junction bases with no gene match: 11. This CDR3 has 18 residues. In germline, CDR1 is LNHDA, CDR2 SQIVND (reference sequence).

The V call is TRBV5-1, the J call TRBJ2-5; a weak D match, TRBD2 (6 bases). Germline loops: CDR1 SGHRS, CDR2 YFSETQ. V shed 3 bases and J shed 1 base, with 13 bases lying between them. The CDR3 has 15 residues. CDR3 coding DNA: TGCGCCAGCAGCTCTGGGACTGGACCCCAAGAGACCCAGTACTTC. Translating it yields CASSSGTGPQETQYF.